These 13 T cell receptor beta chains came from one sample sequenced in a study of blood T cell repertoires in COVID-19. The method was immunoSEQ multiplex PCR; TCRdb's version includes in-frame clones alone and lacks a portion of them. The table lists over 90,000 clones, approximately 86% of them singletons, with 3% in the top ten. The sample consisted of peripheral blood. The receptors originated from a man over 45 with active or convalescent COVID-19.

The rearrangement links TRBV10-2 to TRBJ1-6; no reliable D call. The V gene lost 4 bases and the J gene lost 2 bases, with 9 bases spanning the gap. Germline V gene data show CDR1 as WSHSY and CDR2 as SAAADI. This CDR3 comprises 15 residues. CDR3 sequence reads: CASSASNTYNSPLHF. As DNA, the CDR3 is TGCGCCAGCAGTGCTTCAAACACCTATAATTCACCCCTCCACTTT.

The chain links TRBV28 to TRBJ1-1; possible D gene TRBD1, 6 bases. The V gene's germline CDR1 is MDHEN and CDR2 SYDVKM. The CDR3 loop spans 13 amino acids. Trimming removed 3 bases from V and 8 bases from J, with 13 bases in between. CDR3 sequence: CASSFQDRREAFF. CDR3 bases: TGTGCCAGCAGTTTCCAGGACAGACGCGAAGCTTTCTTT.

The J gene is TRBJ2-1, the V gene TRBV28, with 7 nucleotides matching TRBD1. CDR1 and CDR2 from the germline V gene are MDHEN and SYDVKM. This CDR3 region has 14 residues. The junction had 5 bases not matched to a gene; V was cut back by 7 bases and J by 2 bases. This CDR3 reads CASTEGGPYNEQFF. The CDR3 DNA sequence: TGTGCCAGCACTGAAGGGGGCCCCTACAATGAGCAGTTCTTC.

The V call is TRBV27, the J call TRBJ1-2, with 9 bases matching TRBD1. V lost 5 bases, J lost 4 bases, and 5 bases stayed unmatched. The CDR3 is 14 residues long. The V gene's germline CDR1 is MNHEY and CDR2 SMNVEV (reference sequence). The CDR3 DNA is TGTGCCAGCAGTATGACAGGGGGGACCTATGGCTACACCTTC. Translating it yields CASSMTGGTYGYTF.

The chain carries TRBV1 and TRBJ2-7; TRBD2 is the table's D call and was not checked against the DNA. TRBV1 is an annotated pseudogene. CDR3 length: 14 amino acids. The CDR3 protein is CTSSQKKSSYEQYV. The DNA for the CDR3 is TGCACCAGCAGCCAAAAGAAGAGCTCCTACGAGCAGTACGTC.

V usage is TRBV6-5 and J usage is TRBJ1-2; weak D call: TRBD1 (6 bases). The V and J ends lost 7 bases and 6 bases respectively, with 15 bases between them. Germline V gene sequence: CDR1 MNHEY, CDR2 SVGAGI. This CDR3 is built from 13 residues. CDR3 amino acids: CASKKEGGDGYTF. CDR3 bases: TGTGCCAGCAAAAAGGAAGGGGGGGATGGCTACACCTTC.

The V and J genes are TRBV2 and TRBJ2-5; 7 bases fit TRBD1. Germline values: CDR1 SNHLY, CDR2 FYNNEI. V lost 4 bases, J lost 4 bases, and 9 bases stayed unmatched. The CDR3 length is 15 residues. As DNA, the CDR3 is TGTGCCAGCAGTGTGCTAGGGGGCCAGGGAGAGACCCAGTACTTC. It codes for CASSVLGGQGETQYF. Full variable domain (rest looked up from reference TRBV2 and TRBJ2-5): EPEVTQTPSHQVTQMGQEVILRCVPISNHLYFYWYRQILGQKVEFLVSFYNNEISEKSEIFDDQFSVERPDGSNFTLKIRSTKLEDSAMYFCASSVLGGQGETQYFGPGTRLLVL.

Written as DNA, the CDR3 is TGTGCCAGCAGCCTGGGACAGGGGGCTTACGAGCAGTACTTC. Its protein product is CASSLGQGAYEQYF. This chain links TRBV6-2 or TRBV6-3 with TRBJ2-7; TRBD1 matches 12 bases. The germline CDR1 and CDR2 sequences are MNHEY and SVGEGT. V trimming: 6 bases; J trimming: 4 bases; junction bases outside the gene matches: 4. There are 14 residues in the CDR3.

The genes are TRBV7-8 and TRBJ1-4; 7 bases map to TRBD1. CDR1 is SGHVS and CDR2 is FQNEAQ in the germline V gene. V was pared by 1 base and J by 8 bases, with 4 bases of the junction left unmatched. The CDR3 length is 14 residues. CDR3 bases: TGTGCCAGCAGCTTAGTCGGCAGGGGGGAAAAACTGTTTTTT. It is translated as CASSLVGRGEKLFF.

The chain is built from TRBV28 and TRBJ2-5; 16 bases align to TRBD2. This CDR3 is 16 amino acids long. The germline CDR1 and CDR2 sequences are MDHEN and SYDVKM. V lost 4 bases, J lost 3 bases, and 2 bases stayed unmatched. The CDR3 nucleotides read TGTGCCAGCAGTTCGGGGACTAGCGGGGGGGAAGAGACCCAGTACTTC. As protein: CASSSGTSGGEETQYF. The variable domain in full, completed from reference TRBV28 and TRBJ2-5, reads DVKVTQSSRYLVKRTGEKVFLECVQDMDHENMFWYRQDPGLGLRLIYFSYDVKMKEKGDIPEGYSVSREKKERFSLILESASTNQTSMYLCASSSGTSGGEETQYFGPGTRLLVL.

V is TRBV27 and J is TRBJ1-5; no clear D. The V end lost 2 bases, the J end lost 5 bases, and 7 bases lay between the germline ends. Per the germline V gene, CDR1 is MNHEY and CDR2 is SMNVEV (reference sequence). The CDR3 is made up of 13 amino acids. CDR3 coding DNA: TGTGCCAGCAGTTTAATGTCGGATCAGCCCCAGCATTTT. Translation: CASSLMSDQPQHF.

The rearrangement uses TRBV28 and TRBJ1-4, with 10 positions matching TRBD1. CDR3 length equals 14 residues. V shed 5 bases, J shed 7 bases, and the junction held 4 bases outside the gene matches. Germline V lookup: CDR1 MDHEN, CDR2 SYDVKM. The CDR3 spells CASSPRTGGEKLFF. Written as DNA, the CDR3 is TGTGCCAGCAGTCCCCGGACAGGGGGTGAAAAACTGTTTTTT.

The chain carries TRBV7-2 and TRBJ1-2, with D perhaps TRBD1 (5 bases). CDR1 and CDR2 (germline): SGHTA, FQGNSA. V lost 2 bases to trimming and J lost 6 bases, with 16 bases between them. The CDR3 sequence is 15 residues long. CDR3 nucleotide sequence: TGTGCCAGCAGCTTATTCGGGGGAGAGAGGGATGGCTACACCTTC. Residues: CASSLFGGERDGYTF.